The clone carrying this T cell receptor beta chain was seen only once. Here immunoSEQ multiplex PCR was the method, and the copy in TCRdb shows in-frame clones only, minus some. The profile shows fewer than 200,000 clones, just under 85% of them singletons. This sample is drawn from a study of blood T cell repertoires in COVID-19. CDR1 is MNHEY and CDR2 is SMNVEV in the germline V gene (reference sequence). V was pared by 5 bases and J by 5 bases, with 7 bases of the junction left unmatched. CDR3 length: 15 amino acids. V and J are TRBV27 and TRBJ1-5, with 9 positions matching TRBD1. Material for sequencing was peripheral blood. The source is a woman older than 75 with COVID-19, enrolled during active disease. CDR3 in amino acids: CASSATTGGDQPQHF. CDR3 coding DNA: TGTGCCAGCAGTGCTACCACAGGGGGCGATCAGCCCCAGCATTTT.